This T cell receptor beta chain was sequenced during a study of T cell clones after liver transplantation. About the study: Patients counted as tolerant after at least one year off all immunosuppression, enzymes not exceeding twice normal.

The assay was immunoSEQ multiplex PCR, and TCRdb's table has in-frame clones only and misses some. Among more than 95,000 clones listed, 90% were seen once. V was pared by 4 bases and J by 3 bases, with 6 bases of the junction left unmatched. CDR1 SEHNR and CDR2 FQNEAQ come from the germline V gene (reference sequence). This CDR3 is built from 15 residues. Specimen: CD4+ T cells from blood, collected 12 months after liver transplant. The TCR was taken from a human patient who received a liver transplant. The graft donor may account for some of the T cells. V gene TRBV7-9 combines with J gene TRBJ2-1; 7 bases line up with TRBD1. CDR3 region: CASSYLGTDYNEQFF. CDR3 nucleotide sequence: TGTGCCAGCAGCTACCTTGGGACAGACTACAATGAGCAGTTCTTC.